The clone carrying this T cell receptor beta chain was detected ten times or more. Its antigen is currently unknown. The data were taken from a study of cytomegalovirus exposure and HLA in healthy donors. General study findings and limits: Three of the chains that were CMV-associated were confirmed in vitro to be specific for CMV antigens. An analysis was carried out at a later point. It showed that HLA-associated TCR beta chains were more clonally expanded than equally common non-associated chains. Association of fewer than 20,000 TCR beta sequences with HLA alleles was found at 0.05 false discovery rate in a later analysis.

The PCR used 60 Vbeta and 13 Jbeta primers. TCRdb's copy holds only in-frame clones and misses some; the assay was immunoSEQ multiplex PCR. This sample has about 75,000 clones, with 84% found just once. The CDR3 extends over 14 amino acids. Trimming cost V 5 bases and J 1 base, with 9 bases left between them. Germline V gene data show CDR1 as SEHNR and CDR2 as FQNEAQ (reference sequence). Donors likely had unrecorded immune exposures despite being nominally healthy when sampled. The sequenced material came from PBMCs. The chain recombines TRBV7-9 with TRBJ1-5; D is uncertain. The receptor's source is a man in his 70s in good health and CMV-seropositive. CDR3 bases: TGTGCCAGCAGCCCCATCGGGAGCAATCAGCCCCAGCATTTT. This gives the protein CASSPIGSNQPQHF.